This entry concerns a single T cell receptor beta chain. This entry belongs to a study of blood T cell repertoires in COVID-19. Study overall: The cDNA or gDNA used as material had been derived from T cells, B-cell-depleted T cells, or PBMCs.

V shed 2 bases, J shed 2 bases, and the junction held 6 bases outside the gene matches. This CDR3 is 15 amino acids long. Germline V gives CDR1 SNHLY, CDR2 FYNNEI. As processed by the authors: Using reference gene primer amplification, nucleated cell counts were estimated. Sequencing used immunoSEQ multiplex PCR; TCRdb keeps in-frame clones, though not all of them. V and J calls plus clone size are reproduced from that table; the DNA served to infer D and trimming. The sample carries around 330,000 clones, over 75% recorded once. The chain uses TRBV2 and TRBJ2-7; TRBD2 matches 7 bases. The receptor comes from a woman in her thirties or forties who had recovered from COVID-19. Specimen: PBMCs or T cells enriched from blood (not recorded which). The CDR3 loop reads CASSELAGATYEQYF. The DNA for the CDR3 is TGTGCCAGCAGTGAATTGGCGGGAGCTACCTACGAGCAGTACTTC.